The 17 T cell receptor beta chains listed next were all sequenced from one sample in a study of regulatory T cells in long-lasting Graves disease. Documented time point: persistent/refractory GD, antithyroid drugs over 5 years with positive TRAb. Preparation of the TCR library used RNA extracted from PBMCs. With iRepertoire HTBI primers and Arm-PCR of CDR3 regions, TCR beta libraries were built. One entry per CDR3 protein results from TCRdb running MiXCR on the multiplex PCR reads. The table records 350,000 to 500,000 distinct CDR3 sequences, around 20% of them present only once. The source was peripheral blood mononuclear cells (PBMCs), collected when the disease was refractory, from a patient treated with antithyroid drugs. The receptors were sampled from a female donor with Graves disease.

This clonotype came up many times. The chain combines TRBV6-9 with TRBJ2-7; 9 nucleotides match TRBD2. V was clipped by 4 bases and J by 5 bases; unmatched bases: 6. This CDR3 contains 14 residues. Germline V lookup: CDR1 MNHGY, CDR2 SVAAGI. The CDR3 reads CASSLAGDNDEQYF. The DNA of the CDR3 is TGTGCCAGCAGTTTAGCGGGAGATAACGACGAGCAGTACTTC.

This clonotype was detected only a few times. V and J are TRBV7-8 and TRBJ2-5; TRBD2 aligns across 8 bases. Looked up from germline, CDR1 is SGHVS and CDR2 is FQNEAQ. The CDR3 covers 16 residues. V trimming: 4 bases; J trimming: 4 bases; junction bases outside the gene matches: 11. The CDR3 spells CASSWGSSGGLETQYF. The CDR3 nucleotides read TGTGCCAGCAGCTGGGGGTCTTCGGGAGGGTTAGAGACCCAGTACTTC.

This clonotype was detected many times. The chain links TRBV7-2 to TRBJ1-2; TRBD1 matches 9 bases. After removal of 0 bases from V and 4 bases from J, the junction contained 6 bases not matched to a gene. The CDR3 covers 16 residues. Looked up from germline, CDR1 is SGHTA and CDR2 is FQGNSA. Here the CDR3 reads CASSLAGTGPSYGYTF. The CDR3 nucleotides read TGTGCCAGCAGCTTAGCGGGGACAGGGCCCTCCTATGGCTACACCTTC.

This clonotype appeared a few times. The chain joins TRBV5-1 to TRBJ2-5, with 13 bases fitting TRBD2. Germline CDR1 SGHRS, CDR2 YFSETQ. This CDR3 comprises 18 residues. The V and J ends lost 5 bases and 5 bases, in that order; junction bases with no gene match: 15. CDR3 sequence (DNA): TGCGCCAGCAGTTATGGACTAGCGGGAGCCTTTAACGCCGAGACCCAGTACTTC. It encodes CASSYGLAGAFNAETQYF.

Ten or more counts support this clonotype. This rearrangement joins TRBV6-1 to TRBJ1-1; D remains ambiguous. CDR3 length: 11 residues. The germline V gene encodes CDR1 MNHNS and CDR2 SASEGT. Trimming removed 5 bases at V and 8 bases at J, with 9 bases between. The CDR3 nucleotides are TGTGCCAGCAGTCTACAGAGCGAAGCTTTCTTT. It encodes CASSLQSEAFF.

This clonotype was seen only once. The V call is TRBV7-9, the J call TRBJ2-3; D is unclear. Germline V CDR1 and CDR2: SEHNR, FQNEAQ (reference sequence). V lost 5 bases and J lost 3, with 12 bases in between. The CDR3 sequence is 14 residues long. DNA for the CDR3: TGTGCCAGCAGCGTGGACGCGTCGACAGATACGCAGTATTTT. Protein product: CASSVDASTDTQYF.

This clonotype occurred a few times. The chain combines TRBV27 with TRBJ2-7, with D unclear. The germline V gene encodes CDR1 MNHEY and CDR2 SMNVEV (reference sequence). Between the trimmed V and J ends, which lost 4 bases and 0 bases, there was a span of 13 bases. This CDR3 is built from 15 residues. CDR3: CASSSYHRSSYEQYF. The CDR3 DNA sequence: TGTGCCAGCAGTTCCTACCACAGAAGCTCCTACGAGCAGTACTTC.

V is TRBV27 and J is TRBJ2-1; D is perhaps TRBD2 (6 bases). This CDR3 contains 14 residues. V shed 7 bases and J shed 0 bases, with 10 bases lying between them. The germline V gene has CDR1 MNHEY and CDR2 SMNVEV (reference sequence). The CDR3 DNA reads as TGTGCCAGCAAAGTGACTAGCTCCTACAATGAGCAGTTCTTC. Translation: CASKVTSSYNEQFF.

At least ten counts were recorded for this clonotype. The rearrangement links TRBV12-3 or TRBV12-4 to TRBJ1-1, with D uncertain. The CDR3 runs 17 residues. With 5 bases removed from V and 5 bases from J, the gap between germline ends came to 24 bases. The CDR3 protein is CASSPPPGYKVGTEAFF. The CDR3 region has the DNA TGTGCCAGCAGTCCCCCTCCGGGGTACAAAGTTGGGACTGAAGCTTTCTTT.

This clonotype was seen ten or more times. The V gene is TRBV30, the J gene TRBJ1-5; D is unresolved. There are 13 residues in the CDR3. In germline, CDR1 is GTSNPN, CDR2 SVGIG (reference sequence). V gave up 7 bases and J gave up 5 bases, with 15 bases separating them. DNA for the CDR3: TGTGCCTACGCGACCCAAATTCATCAGCCCCAGCATTTT. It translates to CAYATQIHQPQHF.

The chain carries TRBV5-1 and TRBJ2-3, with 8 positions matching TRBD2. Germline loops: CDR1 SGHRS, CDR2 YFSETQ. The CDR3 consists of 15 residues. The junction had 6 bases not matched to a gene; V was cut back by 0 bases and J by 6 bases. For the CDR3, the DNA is TGCGCCAGCAGCTTGGACGGGAGGGAGGCGGATACGCAGTATTTT. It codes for CASSLDGREADTQYF. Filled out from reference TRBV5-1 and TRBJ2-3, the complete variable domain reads KAGVTQTPRYLIKTRGQQVTLSCSPISGHRSVSWYQQTPGQGLQFLFEYFSETQRNKGNFPGRFSGRQFSNSRSEMNVSTLELGDSALYLCASSLDGREADTQYFGPGTRLTVL.

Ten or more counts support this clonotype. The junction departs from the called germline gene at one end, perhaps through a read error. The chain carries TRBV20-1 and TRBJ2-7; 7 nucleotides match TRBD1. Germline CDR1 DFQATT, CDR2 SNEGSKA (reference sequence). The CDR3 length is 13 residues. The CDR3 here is CSAQPRGGYTGFF. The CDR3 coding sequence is TGCAGTGCTCAGCCCCGAGGGGGCTACACGGGGTTCTTC.

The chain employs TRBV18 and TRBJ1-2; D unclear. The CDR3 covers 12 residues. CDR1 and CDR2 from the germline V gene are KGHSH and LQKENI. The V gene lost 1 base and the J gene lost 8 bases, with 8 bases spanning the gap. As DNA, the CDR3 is TGTGCCAGCTCACCACGAACGGAGGGCTACACCTTC. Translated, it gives CASSPRTEGYTF.

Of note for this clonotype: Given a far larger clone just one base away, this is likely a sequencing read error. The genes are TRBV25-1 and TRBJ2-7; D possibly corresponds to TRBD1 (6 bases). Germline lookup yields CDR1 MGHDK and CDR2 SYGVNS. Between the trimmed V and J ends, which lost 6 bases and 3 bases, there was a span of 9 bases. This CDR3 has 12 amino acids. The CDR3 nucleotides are TGTGCCAGCAGACTGGACAGCTACGAGCAGTACTTC. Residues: CASRLDSYEQYF.

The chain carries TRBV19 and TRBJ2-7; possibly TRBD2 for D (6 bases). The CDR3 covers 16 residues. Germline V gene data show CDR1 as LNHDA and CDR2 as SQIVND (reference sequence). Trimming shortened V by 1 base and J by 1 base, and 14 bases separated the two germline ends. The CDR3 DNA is TGTGCCAGTAGTATAGGAGGAGGAGGGAGGTCCTACGAGCAGTACTTC. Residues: CASSIGGGGRSYEQYF.

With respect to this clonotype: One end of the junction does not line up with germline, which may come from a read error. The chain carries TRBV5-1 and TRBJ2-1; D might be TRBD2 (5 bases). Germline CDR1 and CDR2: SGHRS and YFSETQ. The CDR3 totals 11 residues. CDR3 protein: CASSFGGEQFF. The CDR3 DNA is TGTGCCAGCAGCTTTGGAGGTGAGCAGTTCTTC.

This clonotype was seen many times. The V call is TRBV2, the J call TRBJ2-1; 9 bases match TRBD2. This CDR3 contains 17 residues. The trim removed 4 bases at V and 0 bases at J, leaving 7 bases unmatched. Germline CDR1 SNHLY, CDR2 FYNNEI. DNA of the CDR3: TGTGCCAGCAGTGGTCCTAGCGGGGCGAGCTCCTACAATGAGCAGTTCTTC. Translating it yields CASSGPSGASSYNEQFF. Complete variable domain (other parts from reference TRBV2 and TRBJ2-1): EPEVTQTPSHQVTQMGQEVILRCVPISNHLYFYWYRQILGQKVEFLVSFYNNEISEKSEIFDDQFSVERPDGSNFTLKIRSTKLEDSAMYFCASSGPSGASSYNEQFFGPGTRLTVL.